These 26 T cell receptor beta chains share one sample of origin, sequenced in a study of blood T cell repertoires in COVID-19. The data were produced by immunoSEQ multiplex PCR, yet TCRdb's version contains in-frame clones alone and is incomplete. The data show more than 200,000 clones, less than 90% seen once. The sequenced sample was peripheral blood. Source of these receptors: a young man with active or convalescent COVID-19.

The chain carries TRBV7-6 and TRBJ2-1, with a tentative D call TRBD2 (7 bases). The V gene's germline CDR1 is SGHVS and CDR2 FNYEAQ. The CDR3 contains 15 residues. The germline V and J ends were trimmed by 5 bases and 4 bases, with 15 bases remaining between them. CDR3 in amino acids: CASSLVGGAYNEQFF. The CDR3 DNA follows: TGTGCCAGCAGCCTCGTGGGGGGGGCGTACAATGAGCAGTTCTTC.

This chain links TRBV6-4 with TRBJ2-7, with D possibly being TRBD1 (5 bases). V gave up 5 bases and J gave up 9 bases, with 14 bases separating them. CDR1 MRHNA and CDR2 SNTAGT come from the germline V gene. The CDR3 is 12 residues long. Here the CDR3 reads CASSRQRPRQYF. Here the CDR3 DNA reads TGTGCCAGCAGTCGACAGAGGCCGCGGCAGTACTTC.

This sequence joins TRBV11-2 and TRBJ2-5; D is unclear. The CDR3 is made up of 13 amino acids. Looked up from germline, CDR1 is SGHAT and CDR2 is FQNNGV. The ends were cut back, 2 bases at V and 5 bases at J, with 9 bases in the middle. In DNA form, the CDR3 reads TGTGCCAGCAGCTTACAGGTCCAGGAGACCCAGTACTTC. It codes for CASSLQVQETQYF. Variable domain in full (rest from reference TRBV11-2 and TRBJ2-5): EAGVAQSPRYKIIEKRQSVAFWCNPISGHATLYWYQQILGQGPKLLIQFQNNGVVDDSQLPKDRFSAERLKGVDSTLKIQPAKLEDSAVYLCASSLQVQETQYFGPGTRLLVL.

The rearrangement links TRBV4-1 to TRBJ1-2; D possibly corresponds to TRBD1 (5 bases). This CDR3 contains 15 residues. CDR1 and CDR2 from the germline V gene are MGHRA and YSYEKL. The ends were cut back, 1 base at V and 4 bases at J, with 13 bases in the middle. The CDR3 nucleotides read TGCGCCAGCAGCCAAGGGCCGGGAGGGACCTATGGCTACACCTTC. Protein sequence: CASSQGPGGTYGYTF.

This rearrangement joins TRBV4-3 to TRBJ1-2, with 7 bases matching TRBD1. The CDR3 has 15 amino acids. The V segment lost 3 bases and the J segment 4 bases; nucleotides outside the gene matches: 8. Germline-derived CDR1 and CDR2 are LGHNA and YSLEER. The CDR3 DNA sequence: TGCGCCAGCAGCCAGGATCGACAGGGATCCTATGGCTACACCTTC. Translating it yields CASSQDRQGSYGYTF.

V and J are TRBV3-1 (or the pseudogene TRBV3-2) and TRBJ2-1, with 12 bases matching TRBD2. Losses at the gene ends were 1 base for V and 0 bases for J; bases not matched to a gene: 4. CDR1 LGHDT and CDR2 YNNKEL come from the germline V gene (reference sequence). The CDR3 sequence is 18 residues long. The CDR3 loop reads CASSQGTSGAYSYNEQFF. CDR3 DNA: TGTGCCAGCAGCCAAGGGACTAGCGGGGCTTACTCCTACAATGAGCAGTTCTTC.

V and J are TRBV13 and TRBJ2-2, with 10 nucleotides matching TRBD1. Trimming cost V 6 bases and J 5 bases; bases outside gene matches: 9. Germline loops: CDR1 PRHDT, CDR2 FYEKMQ (reference sequence). The CDR3 runs to 16 residues. The CDR3 DNA sequence: TGTGCCAGCAGAGACGACAGGGGGCGGTTTACCGGGGAGCTGTTTTTT. Translation: CASRDDRGRFTGELFF. Looking up the rest from reference TRBV13 and TRBJ2-2 gives the full variable domain: AAGVIQSPRHLIKEKRETATLKCYPIPRHDTVYWYQQGPGQDPQFLISFYEKMQSDKGSIPDRFSAQQFSDYHSELNMSSLELGDSALYFCASRDDRGRFTGELFFGEGSRLTVL.

This clone was picked up one time. The chain uses TRBV6-5 and TRBJ2-1; tentative D call: TRBD1 (6 bases). This CDR3 is 13 amino acids long. The V gene lost 8 bases and the J gene lost 6 bases, with 14 bases spanning the gap. The germline V gene has CDR1 MNHEY and CDR2 SVGAGI. CDR3 sequence: CASSRGSVNEQFF. The CDR3 DNA reads TGTGCCAGCTCGAGGGGGTCGGTCAATGAGCAGTTCTTC.

This chain connects TRBV11-2 to TRBJ2-1; 10 bases line up with TRBD1. The germline V gene encodes CDR1 SGHAT and CDR2 FQNNGV. The CDR3 sequence is 15 residues long. V lost 4 bases to trimming and J lost 7 bases; unmatched junction nucleotides: 7. CDR3 residues: CASSSRTGGGNEQFF. The DNA for the CDR3 is TGTGCCAGCAGCTCCCGGACAGGGGGGGGGAATGAGCAGTTCTTC.

This clone came up once. This CDR3 is CASSQSETSTDTQYF. The CDR3 nucleotides read TGTGCCAGCAGCCAGAGCGAAACTAGCACAGATACGCAGTATTTT. The J gene is TRBJ2-3, the V gene TRBV11-2, with D unresolved. The germline V gene encodes CDR1 SGHAT and CDR2 FQNNGV. This CDR3 comprises 15 residues. V lost 5 bases and J 0 bases, leaving 12 bases between the germline ends.

V gene TRBV4-2 combines with J gene TRBJ2-5; 12 positions match TRBD2. V trimming: 2 bases; J trimming: 4 bases; junction bases outside the gene matches: 5. Germline lookup yields CDR1 LGHNA and CDR2 YNFKEQ. The length of the CDR3 is 16 residues. CDR3 amino acids: CASSQRLAGEAETQYF. CDR3 DNA: TGTGCCAGCAGCCAAAGACTAGCGGGGGAGGCAGAGACCCAGTACTTC.

The chain uses TRBV19 and TRBJ1-6; the match to TRBD1 covers 8 bases. V dropped 3 bases and J dropped 10; count of bases not matched to a gene: 11. The CDR3 extends over 16 amino acids. CDR1 is LNHDA and CDR2 is SQIVND in the germline V gene (reference sequence). CDR3 sequence: CASSIQEAGGMSPLHF. DNA for the CDR3: TGTGCCAGTAGTATTCAAGAGGCAGGGGGCATGTCACCCCTCCACTTT.

J is TRBJ2-2 and V is TRBV6-2 or TRBV6-3; TRBD1 aligns across 11 bases. CDR1 is MNHEY and CDR2 is SVGEGT in the germline V gene. Losses at the gene ends were 6 bases for V and 6 bases for J; bases not matched to a gene: 3. The CDR3 totals 14 residues. CDR3 sequence (DNA): TGTGCCAGCAGCCCGGGACAGGGGGCCGGGGAGCTGTTTTTT. Protein sequence: CASSPGQGAGELFF.

This clone was detected only once. This rearrangement joins TRBV2 to TRBJ1-1; 9 bases map to TRBD1. Germline CDR1 SNHLY, CDR2 FYNNEI. The V gene end was trimmed by 6 bases and the J gene end by 11 bases; junction bases not matched to a gene: 7. The CDR3 is made up of 12 amino acids. In nucleotides, the CDR3 is TGTGCCAGCAGGAGGGACAGGGAGGCGGCTTTCTTT. It yields the protein CASRRDREAAFF.

V gene TRBV19 combines with J gene TRBJ2-2; 8 bases map to TRBD1. The CDR3 covers 13 residues. In germline, CDR1 is LNHDA, CDR2 SQIVND (reference sequence). V shed 5 bases, J shed 6 bases, and the junction held 2 bases outside the gene matches. CDR3 DNA sequence: TGTGCCAGTAGTGCAGGGGGCTCCGGGGAGCTGTTTTTT. Amino acids: CASSAGGSGELFF. The entire variable domain, with the rest obtained from reference TRBV19 and TRBJ2-2, is as follows: DGGITQSPKYLFRKEGQNVTLSCEQNLNHDAMYWYRQDPGQGLRLIYYSQIVNDFQKGDIAEGYSVSREKKESFPLTVTSAQKNPTAFYLCASSAGGSGELFFGEGSRLTVL.

The rearrangement links TRBV9 to TRBJ2-3; D is uncertain. The germline V gene has CDR1 SGDLS and CDR2 YYNGEE. V shed 4 bases and J shed 3 bases, with 12 bases lying between them. The CDR3 is 14 amino acids. The CDR3 coding sequence is TGTGCCAGCAGCCCCCCCCCAGGTACAGATACGCAGTATTTT. This codes for CASSPPPGTDTQYF.

The chain's CDR3 is CASSPGQPYNEQFF. Written as DNA, the CDR3 is TGTGCCAGCAGTCCGGGACAGCCATACAATGAGCAGTTCTTC. This sequence joins TRBV5-8 and TRBJ2-1; TRBD1 matches 7 bases. The ends lost 5 bases at V and 4 bases at J; junction bases unmatched: 6. The CDR3 totals 14 residues. Looked up from germline, CDR1 is SGHTS and CDR2 is YDEGEE.

V usage is TRBV10-2 and J usage is TRBJ2-5; TRBD1 matches at 7 bases. This CDR3 spans 14 amino acids. The V segment lost 7 bases and the J segment 5 bases; nucleotides outside the gene matches: 10. In germline, CDR1 is WSHSY, CDR2 SAAADI. CDR3 bases: TGCGCCAGCAAGAATATACAGGGGACGGAGACCCAGTACTTC. This codes for CASKNIQGTETQYF.

The chain combines TRBV10-1 with TRBJ1-2; D may be TRBD1 (5 bases). CDR3 length: 15 amino acids. Trimming left V 6 bases short and J 0 bases short, with 14 bases between. Germline CDR1 WNHNN, CDR2 SYGVQD (reference sequence). Written as DNA, the CDR3 is TGCGCCAGCAGAAAAGGAGACAGAGCTAACTATGGCTACACCTTC. Translating gives CASRKGDRANYGYTF.

The V call is TRBV7-8, the J call TRBJ2-7; TRBD1 aligns across 12 bases. Trimming at V came to 0 bases and at J to 4 bases, leaving 4 bases not matched to a gene. Germline V gives CDR1 SGHVS, CDR2 FQNEAQ. This CDR3 contains 16 residues. CDR3 in DNA: TGTGCCAGCAGCTTAGCTGGGACAGGGGGCTCGTACGAGCAGTACTTC. Translation gives CASSLAGTGGSYEQYF. The full variable domain, completed using reference TRBV7-8 and TRBJ2-7, is GAGVSQSPRYKVAKRGQDVALRCDPISGHVSLFWYQQALGQGPEFLTYFQNEAQLDKSGLPSDRFFAERPEGSVSTLKIQRTQQEDSAVYLCASSLAGTGGSYEQYFGPGTRLTVT.

J is TRBJ1-3 and V is TRBV5-1; D not resolved. CDR1 and CDR2 from the germline V gene are SGHRS and YFSETQ. This CDR3 is 18 amino acids long. The V end was cut by 4 bases, the J end by 3 bases, with 23 bases between. CDR3 region: CASSTTDPTLAGGNTIYF. CDR3 sequence (DNA): TGCGCCAGCAGCACGACGGACCCAACACTAGCGGGTGGAAACACCATATATTTT.

This chain connects TRBV7-7 to TRBJ2-1, with 7 bases fitting TRBD1. The CDR3 totals 15 residues. Germline V gene data show CDR1 as SSHAT and CDR2 as FNYEAQ (reference sequence). The V gene end was trimmed by 8 bases and the J gene end by 4 bases; junction bases not matched to a gene: 11. CDR3: CASEIPGQAYNEQFF. CDR3 in DNA: TGTGCCAGCGAAATCCCAGGACAGGCATACAATGAGCAGTTCTTC.

This clone appeared a single time. The rearrangement uses TRBV5-1 and TRBJ2-4; possibly TRBD1 for D (5 bases). V was shortened by 3 bases and J by 5 bases, with 18 bases between the two germline ends. CDR3 length equals 16 residues. The germline CDR1 and CDR2 sequences are SGHRS and YFSETQ. The CDR3 loop is CASSSPWGREENIQYF. The CDR3, as DNA: TGCGCCAGCAGCTCCCCCTGGGGCAGGGAAGAAAACATTCAGTACTTC. Full variable domain (rest looked up from reference TRBV5-1 and TRBJ2-4): KAGVTQTPRYLIKTRGQQVTLSCSPISGHRSVSWYQQTPGQGLQFLFEYFSETQRNKGNFPGRFSGRQFSNSRSEMNVSTLELGDSALYLCASSSPWGREENIQYFGAGTRLSVL.

V and J are TRBV4-3 and TRBJ2-7; 8 bases align to TRBD1. CDR1 LGHNA and CDR2 YSLEER come from the germline V gene. There are 15 residues in the CDR3. The ends lost 1 base at V and 4 bases at J; junction bases unmatched: 6. The CDR3 nucleotides read TGCGCCAGCAGCCAAGCCTGGGACAGGTCTTACGAGCAGTACTTC. It specifies CASSQAWDRSYEQYF.

About this clone itself: The sample has other DNA sequences that encode this CDR3 too. The J gene is TRBJ1-2, the V gene TRBV12-3 or TRBV12-4; no firm D call. This CDR3 contains 13 residues. V dropped 0 bases and J dropped 1 base, with 3 bases sitting between them. CDR3: CASSLARNYGYTF. The DNA for the CDR3 is TGTGCCAGCAGTTTAGCTCGTAACTATGGCTACACCTTC.

The chain couples TRBV6-5 to TRBJ2-5; TRBD2 agrees at 7 bases. The germline gives CDR1 MNHEY, CDR2 SVGAGI. Trimming took 4 bases from V and 7 from J; bases not matched to a gene: 9. CDR3 length: 14 residues. CDR3 nucleotides: TGTGCCAGCAGTTTGAGGCAGCGGGGTTGGACCCAGTACTTC. It specifies CASSLRQRGWTQYF.